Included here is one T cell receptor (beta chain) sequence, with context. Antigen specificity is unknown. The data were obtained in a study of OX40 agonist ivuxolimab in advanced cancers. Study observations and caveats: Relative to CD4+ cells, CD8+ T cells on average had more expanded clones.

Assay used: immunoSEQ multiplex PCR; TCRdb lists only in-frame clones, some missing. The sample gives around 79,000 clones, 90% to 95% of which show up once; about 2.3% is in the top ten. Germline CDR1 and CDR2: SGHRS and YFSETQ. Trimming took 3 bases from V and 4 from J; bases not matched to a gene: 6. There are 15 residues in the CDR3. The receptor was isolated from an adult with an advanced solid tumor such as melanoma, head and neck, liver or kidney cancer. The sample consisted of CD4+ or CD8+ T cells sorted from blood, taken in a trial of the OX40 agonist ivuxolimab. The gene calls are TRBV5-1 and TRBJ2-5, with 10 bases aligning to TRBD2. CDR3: CASSSSPSGRETQYF. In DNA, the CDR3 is TGCGCCAGCAGCTCGTCACCTAGCGGGAGAGAGACCCAGTACTTC.